A single sample gave rise to the 10 T cell receptor beta chains below, sequenced in a study of prognosis after radiotherapy for stage I lung cancer. TCR beta CDR3 was amplified from genomic DNA by two-round multiplex PCR. It was primers specific to each TRBV and TRBJ gene that first-round PCR used. In TCRdb, the multiplex PCR reads were re-called with MiXCR into one record per CDR3 protein. The table shows roughly 16,000 distinct CDR3 sequences, with approximately 31% occurring only once. The specimen comprised PBMCs, sampled before or after stereotactic body radiation therapy (not recorded which). These receptors came from a donor aged 50 or older with non-small cell lung cancer.

In regard to this clonotype: This may be a read error: a much more frequent sequence differs by one nucleotide. The rearrangement uses TRBV29-1 and TRBJ2-7; no clear D. Trimming removed 5 bases at V and 0 bases at J, with 8 bases between. The germline gives CDR1 SQVTM, CDR2 ANQGSEA. There are 12 residues in the CDR3. This CDR3 is CSVSLDSYEQYF. In nucleotides, the CDR3 is TGCAGCGTTTCCCTGGACTCCTACGAGCAGTACTTC.

This clonotype was recorded many times. The genes are TRBV18 and TRBJ2-2; D is perhaps TRBD2 (6 bases). V was pared by 2 bases and J by 2 bases, with 18 bases between. The CDR3 runs to 18 residues. Germline loops: CDR1 KGHSH, CDR2 LQKENI. CDR3 residues: CASSPRATGLRNTGELFF. As DNA, the CDR3 is TGTGCCAGCTCACCAAGGGCGACGGGACTCAGAAACACCGGGGAGCTGTTTTTT.

For this clonotype: With a far larger clone one base away, a read error is the likely cause. V gene TRBV6-2 or TRBV6-3 combines with J gene TRBJ2-1; D possibly matches TRBD1 or TRBD2 (5 bases each). There are 15 residues in the CDR3. Germline V gene lookup returns CDR1 MNHEY and CDR2 SVGEGT. V dropped 5 bases and J dropped 0 bases, with 11 bases sitting between them. CDR3 nucleotide sequence: TGTGCCAGCAGTGAAGAGGGGTACTCCTACAATGAGCAGTTCTTC. Translated, it gives CASSEEGYSYNEQFF.

This clonotype was found many times. CDR3 nucleotide sequence: TGTGCCAGCCGTAACAGGAGCCCCCAAGAGACCCAGTACTTC. The encoded protein is CASRNRSPQETQYF. This chain links TRBV6-1 with TRBJ2-5, with D perhaps TRBD1 (5 bases). Trimming removed 8 bases at V and 1 base at J, with 14 bases between. The CDR3 is 14 amino acids. In germline, CDR1 is MNHNS, CDR2 SASEGT.

There are many counts of this clonotype. The chain is built from TRBV7-9 and TRBJ2-1; D is unresolved. V was cut by 3 bases and J by 3 bases, with 3 bases left in between. The CDR3 runs 12 residues. Looked up from germline, CDR1 is SEHNR and CDR2 is FQNEAQ (reference sequence). CDR3 bases: TGTGCCAGCAGCTTGCGCTACAATGAGCAGTTCTTC. Amino acids: CASSLRYNEQFF.

This clonotype has ten or more counts. The rearrangement links TRBV6-1 to TRBJ2-5; D is unresolved. The CDR3 loop spans 14 amino acids. The germline V gene encodes CDR1 MNHNS and CDR2 SASEGT. Trimming pared 5 bases from V and 1 base from J, leaving 11 bases between. This CDR3 is CASSRVRVQETQYF. For the CDR3, the DNA is TGTGCCAGCAGTAGGGTTCGGGTCCAAGAGACCCAGTACTTC.

This clonotype was detected many times. The rearrangement uses TRBV15 and TRBJ1-5; the D is unclear. Trimming cost V 2 bases and J 0 bases, with 8 bases left between them. This CDR3 comprises 15 residues. Looked up from germline, CDR1 is LNHNV and CDR2 is YYDKDF (reference sequence). CDR3: CATSRPGDSNQPQHF. CDR3 bases: TGTGCCACCAGCAGACCGGGAGATAGCAATCAGCCCCAGCATTTT.

Worth noting for this clonotype: A far more abundant clone sits one base away, making this likely a read error. The chain links TRBV7-2 to TRBJ2-7, with TRBD1 matching 8 bases. Germline loops: CDR1 SGHTA, CDR2 FQGNSA. This CDR3 spans 14 amino acids. The CDR3 here is CATSKDRVDDEQYF. The CDR3 DNA is TGTGCCACCAGCAAGGACAGGGTGGATGACGAGCAGTACTTC. Full variable domain (missing parts from reference TRBV7-2 and TRBJ2-7): GAGVSQSPSNKVTEKGKDVELRCDPISGHTALYWYRQSLGQGLEFLIYFQGNSAPDKSGLPSDRFSAERTGGSVSTLTIQRTQQEDSAVYLCATSKDRVDDEQYFGPGTRLTVT.

This clonotype was seen many times. The chain employs TRBV5-1 and TRBJ2-5, with 7 bases lining up with TRBD2. J lost 2 bases, V lost 4 bases, and 5 bases had no gene match. The CDR3 is 14 residues long. Germline V lookup: CDR1 SGHRS, CDR2 YFSETQ. The CDR3 sequence: CASSVSGPQETQYF. In DNA, the CDR3 is TGCGCCAGCAGCGTTAGCGGGCCACAAGAGACCCAGTACTTC.

By share, this clonotype ranks as medium-sized. This CDR3 is CASSDYEQYF. The CDR3 DNA follows: TGTGCCAGCAGTGACTACGAGCAGTACTTC. This chain uses TRBV6-4 with TRBJ2-7; D is ambiguous. Germline lookup yields CDR1 MRHNA and CDR2 SNTAGT. The CDR3 totals 10 residues. Trimming left V 1 base short and J 5 bases short, with 0 bases between.